A selection of T cell receptor beta chains follows, all from one sample in a study of blood T cells in healthy people across ages. TCRdb reanalysed the 5' RACE reads using MiXCR and keeps one entry per CDR3 protein. The table shows 780,000 or so distinct CDR3 sequences, with about 53% occurring only once. Material: blood. These receptors all stem from a man older than 75 in good health. CDR3s include the opening cysteine and the closing phenylalanine or tryptophan. A D gene is named only where the DNA matches it firmly. The size entry is marked missing in some rows and otherwise reads once, few, many or a size class.

J | D | V | size | DNA | CDR3
TRBJ2-7 | - | TRBV12-3/TRBV12-4 | - | TGTGCCAGCAGTGTAGGGCAGAGATACGAGCAGTACTTC | CASSVGQRYEQYF
TRBJ2-7 | - | TRBV20-1 | few | TGCAGTGCAAAGAAGTTACTAGGGAAACCCTACGAGCAGTACTTC | CSAKKLLGKPYEQYF
TRBJ2-5 | - | TRBV6-2/TRBV6-3 | - | TGTGCCAGCAGTCCACAGGGATGGGAGCAGTACTTC | CASSPQGWEQYF
TRBJ2-7 | - | TRBV6-1 | - | TGTGCCGGCGAAAGAGAGGGACGATACGAGCAGTACTTC | CAGEREGRYEQYF
TRBJ2-7 | TRBD1 | TRBV10-3 | few | TGTGCCATCAGGAAGGGACAGGGGAGCGACGAGCAGTACTTC | CAIRKGQGSDEQYF
TRBJ2-3 | - | TRBV14 | - | TGTGCCAGCAGCCAAGATCGGGAAGATACGCAGTATTTT | CASSQDREDTQYF
TRBJ2-3 | - | TRBV9 | - | TGTGCCAGCAGCGTAGACCCCTCTGGACTACCATTGGATACGCAGTATTTT | CASSVDPSGLPLDTQYF
TRBJ1-5 | - | TRBV12-3/TRBV12-4 | - | TGTGCCAGCAGCCGGGGGGGACGCAAGAGCAATCAGCCCCAGCATTTT | CASSRGGRKSNQPQHF
TRBJ2-5 | - | TRBV7-2 | - | TGTGCCAGCAGCTTAGTTGGGGTGGTACAAGAGACCCAGTACTTC | CASSLVGVVQETQYF
TRBJ2-1 | - | TRBV21-1 | - | TGTGCCAGCAGCAACGAGACGGGCTCGTACAATGAGCAGTTCTTC | CASSNETGSYNEQFF
TRBJ2-4 | - | TRBV28 | - | TGTGCCAGCAGTTTATACGGGGACAACATTCAGTACTTC | CASSLYGDNIQYF
TRBJ2-7 | - | TRBV9 | - | TGTGCCAGCAGCAGGGGGGCTGGGCTCTACGAGCAGTACTTC | CASSRGAGLYEQYF
TRBJ2-1 | TRBD2 | TRBV7-2 | - | TGTGCCAGCAGCTTAGTCGGGGGGGCCTCGGGGAATGAGCAGTTCTTC | CASSLVGGASGNEQFF
TRBJ2-4 | - | TRBV3-1 | - | TGTGCCAGCAGCCAAGGGAACCTCCGGCTTCAGTACTTC | CASSQGNLRLQYF